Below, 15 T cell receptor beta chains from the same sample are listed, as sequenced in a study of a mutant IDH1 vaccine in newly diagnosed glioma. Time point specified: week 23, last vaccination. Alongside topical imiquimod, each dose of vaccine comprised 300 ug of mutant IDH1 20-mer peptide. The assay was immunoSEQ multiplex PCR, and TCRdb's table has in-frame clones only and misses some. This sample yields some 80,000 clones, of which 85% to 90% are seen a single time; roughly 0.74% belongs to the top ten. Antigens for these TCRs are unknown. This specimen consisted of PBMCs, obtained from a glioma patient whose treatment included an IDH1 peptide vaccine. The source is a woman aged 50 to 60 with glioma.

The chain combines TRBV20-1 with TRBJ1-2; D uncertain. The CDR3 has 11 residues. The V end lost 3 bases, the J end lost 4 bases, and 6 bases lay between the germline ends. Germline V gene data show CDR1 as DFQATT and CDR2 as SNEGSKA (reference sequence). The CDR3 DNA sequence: TGCAGTGCTAGTATGGTCTATGGCTACACCTTC. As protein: CSASMVYGYTF.

CDR3 residues: CASSVETGDSYEQYF. In DNA form, the CDR3 reads TGTGCCAGCAGCGTAGAAACAGGGGACTCCTACGAGCAGTACTTC. The V call is TRBV9, the J call TRBJ2-7; the match to TRBD1 covers 7 bases. This CDR3 spans 15 amino acids. CDR1 is SGDLS and CDR2 is YYNGEE in the germline V gene. Trimming at V came to 0 bases and at J to 0 bases, leaving 3 bases not matched to a gene.

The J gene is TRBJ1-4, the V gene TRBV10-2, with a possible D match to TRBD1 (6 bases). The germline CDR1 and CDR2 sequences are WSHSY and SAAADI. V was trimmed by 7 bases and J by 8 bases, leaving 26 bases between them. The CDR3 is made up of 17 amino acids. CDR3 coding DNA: TGCGCCAGCACCCCGGGGACGACACCGGGCCAGGGGGAAAAACTGTTTTTT. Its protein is CASTPGTTPGQGEKLFF.

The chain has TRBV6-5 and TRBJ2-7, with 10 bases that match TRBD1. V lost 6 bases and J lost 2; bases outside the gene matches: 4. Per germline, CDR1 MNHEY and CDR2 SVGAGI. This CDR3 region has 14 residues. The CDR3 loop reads CASRGQGLAYEQYF. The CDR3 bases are TGTGCCAGCAGGGGACAGGGGTTAGCCTACGAGCAGTACTTC.

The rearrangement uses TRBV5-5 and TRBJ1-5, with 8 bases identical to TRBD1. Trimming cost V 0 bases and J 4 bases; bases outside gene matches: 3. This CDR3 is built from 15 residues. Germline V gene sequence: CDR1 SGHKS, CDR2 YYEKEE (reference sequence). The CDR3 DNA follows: TGTGCCAGCAGCTTGGGGCAGGGGGCAAATCAGCCCCAGCATTTT. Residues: CASSLGQGANQPQHF.

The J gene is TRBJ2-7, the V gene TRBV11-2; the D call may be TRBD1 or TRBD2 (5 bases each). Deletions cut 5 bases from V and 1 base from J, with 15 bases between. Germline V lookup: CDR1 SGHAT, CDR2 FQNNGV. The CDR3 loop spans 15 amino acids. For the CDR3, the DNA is TGTGCCAGCAGCGGGTTCCGGGACCCTTCCTACGAGCAGTACTTC. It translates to CASSGFRDPSYEQYF.

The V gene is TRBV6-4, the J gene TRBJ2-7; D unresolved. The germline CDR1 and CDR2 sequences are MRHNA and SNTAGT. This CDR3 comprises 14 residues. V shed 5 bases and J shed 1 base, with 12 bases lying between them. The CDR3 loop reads CASSPRFGSYEQYF. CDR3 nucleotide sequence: TGTGCCAGCAGTCCTCGATTCGGATCCTACGAGCAGTACTTC.

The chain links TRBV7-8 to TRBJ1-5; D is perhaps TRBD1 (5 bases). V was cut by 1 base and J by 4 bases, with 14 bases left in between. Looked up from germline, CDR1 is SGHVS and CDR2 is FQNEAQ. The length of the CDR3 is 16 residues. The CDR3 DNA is TGTGCCAGCAGCTTAGAGGGGAGACGGATTAATCAGCCCCAGCATTTT. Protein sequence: CASSLEGRRINQPQHF.

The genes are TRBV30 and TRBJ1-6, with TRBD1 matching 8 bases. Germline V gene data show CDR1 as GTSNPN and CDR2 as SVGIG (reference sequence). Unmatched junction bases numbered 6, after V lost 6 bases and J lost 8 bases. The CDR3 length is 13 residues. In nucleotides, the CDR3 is TGTGCCTGCGGACAGGGATCGGATTCACCCCTCCACTTT. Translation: CACGQGSDSPLHF.

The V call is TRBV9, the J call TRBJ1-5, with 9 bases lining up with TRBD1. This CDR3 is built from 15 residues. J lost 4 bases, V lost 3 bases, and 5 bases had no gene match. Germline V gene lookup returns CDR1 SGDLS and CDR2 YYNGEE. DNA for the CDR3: TGTGCCAGCAGCGCCGGGACAGGGAGGAATCAGCCCCAGCATTTT. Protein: CASSAGTGRNQPQHF. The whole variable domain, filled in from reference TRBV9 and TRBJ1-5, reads DSGVTQTPKHLITATGQRVTLRCSPRSGDLSVYWYQQSLDQGLQFLIQYYNGEERAKGNILERFSAQQFPDLHSELNLSSLELGDSALYFCASSAGTGRNQPQHFGDGTRLSIL.

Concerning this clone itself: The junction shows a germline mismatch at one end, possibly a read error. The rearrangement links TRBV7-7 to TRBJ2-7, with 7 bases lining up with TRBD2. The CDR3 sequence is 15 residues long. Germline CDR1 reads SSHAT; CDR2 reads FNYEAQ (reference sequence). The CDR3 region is CASSLERGPLYEQYF. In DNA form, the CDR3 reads TGTGCTAGCAGCTTAGAGCGGGGTCCCCTTTACGAGCAGTACTTC.

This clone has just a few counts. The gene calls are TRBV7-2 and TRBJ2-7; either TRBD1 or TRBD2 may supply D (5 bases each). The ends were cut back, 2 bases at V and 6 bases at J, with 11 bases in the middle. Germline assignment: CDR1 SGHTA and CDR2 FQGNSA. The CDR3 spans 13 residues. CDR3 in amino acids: CASSLHRDLEQYF. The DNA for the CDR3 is TGTGCCAGCAGCTTACACCGGGACCTCGAGCAGTACTTC. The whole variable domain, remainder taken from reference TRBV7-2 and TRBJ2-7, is GAGVSQSPSNKVTEKGKDVELRCDPISGHTALYWYRQSLGQGLEFLIYFQGNSAPDKSGLPSDRFSAERTGGSVSTLTIQRTQQEDSAVYLCASSLHRDLEQYFGPGTRLTVT.

The CDR3 region is CASSLESGSAGELFF. CDR3 sequence (DNA): TGTGCCAGCAGCTTAGAAAGCGGGAGTGCCGGGGAGCTGTTTTTT. This chain links TRBV11-2 with TRBJ2-2; the match to TRBD2 covers 8 bases. CDR1 is SGHAT, CDR2 FQNNGV, per germline. With V trimmed by 0 bases and J by 6 bases, 3 bases remained unmatched. The CDR3 has 15 residues.

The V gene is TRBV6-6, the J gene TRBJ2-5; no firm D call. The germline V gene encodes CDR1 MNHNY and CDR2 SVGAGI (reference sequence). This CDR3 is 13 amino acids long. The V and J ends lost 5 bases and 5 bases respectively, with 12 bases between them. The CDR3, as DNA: TGTGCCAGCAGTGCGCGATGGGCTGAGACCCAGTACTTC. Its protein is CASSARWAETQYF.

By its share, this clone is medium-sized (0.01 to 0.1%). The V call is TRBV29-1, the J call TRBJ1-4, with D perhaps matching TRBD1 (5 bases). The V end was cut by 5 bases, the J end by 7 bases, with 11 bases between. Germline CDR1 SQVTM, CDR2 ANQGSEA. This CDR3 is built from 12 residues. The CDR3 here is CSVRGTGEKLFF. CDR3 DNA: TGCAGCGTTAGGGGTACTGGTGAAAAACTGTTTTTT.